This T cell receptor beta chain is drawn from a study of human T cells and chemical hapten exposure. The V end lost 1 base, the J end lost 0 bases, and 10 bases lay between the germline ends. The CDR3 spans 15 residues. Looked up from germline, CDR1 is SEHNR and CDR2 is FQNEAQ (reference sequence). Using its own MiXCR run on the RACE reads, TCRdb lists one record per CDR3 protein. The table shows roughly 380,000 distinct CDR3 sequences, with about 6% occurring only once. Regarding time point: patch test 2, 6 weeks after DPC sensitization. Treatment in this sample: therapeutic diphenylcyclopropenone sensitization with weekly scalp DPC. This clonotype was recorded at least ten times.

The starting material was whole blood, obtained in connection with sensitization to the hapten diphenylcyclopropenone (DPC). This TCR derives from a woman aged 18-30 years with alopecia areata. Some clones in this sample may be carry-over from other donors' samples. This rearrangement joins TRBV7-9 to TRBJ2-7; the D gene is possibly TRBD1 (5 bases). The CDR3: CASSLGQGTSYEQYF. As DNA, the CDR3 is TGTGCCAGCAGCTTAGGGCAGGGAACCTCCTACGAGCAGTACTTC. Drawing the rest from reference TRBV7-9 and TRBJ2-7, the complete variable domain is DTGVSQNPRHKITKRGQNVTFRCDPISEHNRLYWYRQTLGQGPEFLTYFQNEAQLEKSRLLSDRFSAERPKGSFSTLEIQRTEQGDSAMYLCASSLGQGTSYEQYFGPGTRLTVT.